A selection of T cell receptor beta chains follows, all from one sample in a study of blood T cell repertoires in COVID-19. The assay was immunoSEQ multiplex PCR, and TCRdb's table has in-frame clones only and misses some. This sample yields fewer than 200,000 clones, of which roughly 81% are seen a single time; approximately 1.1% belongs to the top ten. Sequencing was done on a sample of peripheral blood. These receptors originate from a man aged 40-55 years with acute or convalescent COVID-19. Each CDR3 is given with its conserved first and last residue. D genes are given only for firm matches. Rows may omit the clone size; those that give it use once, few, many or a size class.

.	.	TRBV5-1	TRBJ2-5	15	TGCGCCAGCAGCTTGGATACAGGGCCCCAAGAGACCCAGTACTTC	CASSLDTGPQETQYF
.	.	TRBV9	TRBJ1-6	15	TGTGCCAGCAGCTCAAGGGGGGGGTGGGATTCACCCCTCCACTTT	CASSSRGGWDSPLHF
TRBD2	.	TRBV30	TRBJ2-1	13	TGTGCCTGGAGGAGCGGGGGGGCAGGTGAGCAGTTCTTC	CAWRSGGAGEQFF
.	few	TRBV19	TRBJ1-1	13	TGTGCCAGTAGTGAGCAATGGAACACTGAAGCTTTCTTT	CASSEQWNTEAFF
.	.	TRBV5-6	TRBJ1-5	16	TGTGCCAGCAGCCTCGCGGGGGGGGCCTTAAATCAGCCCCAGCATTTT	CASSLAGGALNQPQHF
.	.	TRBV5-1	TRBJ2-2	14	TGCGCCAGCAGCTTCGGGGGAGGAGCCGGGGAGCTGTTTTTT	CASSFGGGAGELFF
TRBD1	.	TRBV5-6	TRBJ2-7	17	TGTGCCAGCAGCGCGGAATACGGACAGGGGCCAGGGTACGAGCAGTACTTC	CASSAEYGQGPGYEQYF
TRBD2	.	TRBV18	TRBJ2-2	16	TGTGCCAGCTCAGCACTAGCGGGCGTTAACGCCGGGGAGCTGTTTTTT	CASSALAGVNAGELFF
TRBD2	.	TRBV28	TRBJ2-1	17	TGTGCCAGCAGCTCCGTATACTACAGCGGGGGCTTCAATGAGCAGTTCTTC	CASSSVYYSGGFNEQFF
TRBD1	few	TRBV5-6	TRBJ1-2	14	TGTGCCAGCAGGGAGACAGGGGGCGCGAATGGCTACACCTTC	CASRETGGANGYTF
TRBD1	.	TRBV2	TRBJ1-2	15	TGTGCCAGCAGTGAAACCTGGGGACAGGGCTATGGCTACACCTTC	CASSETWGQGYGYTF
.	.	TRBV24-1	TRBJ2-1	11	TGTGCCACCAGCAGGGGAGATGAGCAGTTCTTC	CATSRGDEQFF
.	.	TRBV3-1/TRBV3-2	TRBJ1-1	14	TGTGCCAGCAGCGGGACTAAATCGAACACTGAAGCTTTCTTT	CASSGTKSNTEAFF
.	.	TRBV11-3	TRBJ2-2	14	TGTGCCAGCAGCTTAACTAGTAGGTCCGGGGAGCTGTTTTTT	CASSLTSRSGELFF
.	.	TRBV5-1	TRBJ1-1	14	TGCGCCAGCAGCTGGTCGGGACAGAACACTGAAGCTTTCTTT	CASSWSGQNTEAFF
TRBD1	few	TRBV19	TRBJ1-1	15	TGTGCCAGTAGTATCTCGACAGGGCGGGACACTGAAGCTTTCTTT	CASSISTGRDTEAFF
.	.	TRBV19	TRBJ1-2	13	TGTGCCAGTAGTAATTTGCAGGGGTCTGGCTACACCTTC	CASSNLQGSGYTF
TRBD1	.	TRBV19	TRBJ1-2	14	TGTGCCAGTAGTTTCGCCCGATACAGGGGTGGCTACACCTTC	CASSFARYRGGYTF
.	few	TRBV12-3/TRBV12-4	TRBJ2-7	13	TGTGCCAGCAGTCCTAGAGGGGGAATCGAGCAGTACTTC	CASSPRGGIEQYF
TRBD1	.	TRBV30	TRBJ2-3	14	TGTGCCTGGAGTCCGGGACAGGGTTCAGATACGCAGTATTTT	CAWSPGQGSDTQYF
TRBD1	few	TRBV28	TRBJ2-7	14	TGTGCCAGCAGAGATCCGGGACAGGGGTACGAGCAGTACTTC	CASRDPGQGYEQYF
TRBD2	.	TRBV5-1	TRBJ2-1	16	TGCGCCAGCAGCTTCCTTACTAGCGGGCCCTGGCGTGAGCAGTTCTTC	CASSFLTSGPWREQFF